The entry that follows covers one T cell receptor (beta chain) sequence. The CDR3 covers 13 residues. The V end lost 6 bases, the J end lost 5 bases, and 11 bases lay between the germline ends. Germline-derived CDR1 and CDR2 are KGHSH and LQKENI. The data derive from a study of blood T cell repertoires in COVID-19. Study overall: Some COVID-19 samples were acute and others convalescent; all came from the United States, Italy and Spain. T cells, B-cell-depleted T cells, or PBMCs supplied cDNA or gDNA.

Per the original methods: Researchers report that nucleated cell counts were estimated from reference gene primer amplification. Sequenced by immunoSEQ multiplex PCR; TCRdb stores in-frame clones only, minus some. V and J calls and clone size are as listed in that table; D and trimming were resolved from the DNA. The sample shows hundreds of thousands of clones, 88% of them seen only once. The chain couples TRBV18 to TRBJ1-5; no definite D call. The clonotype originates from a woman between 50 and 59 years old with COVID-19, enrolled during active disease. Sequenced material: peripheral blood. CDR3 in amino acids: CASSVGRDQPQHF. The CDR3 DNA reads TGTGCCAGCTCCGTAGGTCGGGATCAGCCCCAGCATTTT. The entire variable domain, with the rest obtained from reference TRBV18 and TRBJ1-5, is as follows: NAGVMQNPRHLVRRRGQEARLRCSPMKGHSHVYWYRQLPEEGLKFMVYLQKENIIDESGMPKERFSAEFPKEGPSILRIQQVVRGDSAAYFCASSVGRDQPQHFGDGTRLSIL.